This T cell receptor beta chain originates from a study of T cells in localized non-small cell lung cancer. Clones were read by immunoSEQ multiplex PCR, and TCRdb kept only the in-frame ones, dropping some. In the table there are about 74,000 clones, roughly 84% of which are singletons. Germline V gene sequence: CDR1 KGHSH, CDR2 LQKENI. This CDR3 spans 16 amino acids. Deletions cut 0 bases from V and 0 bases from J, with 9 bases between. This clone has only one observation. The specimen was peripheral blood, collected before any cancer treatment. The clonotype comes from a female donor over 55 with stage I lung adenocarcinoma. The rearrangement links TRBV18 to TRBJ1-3, with TRBD1 as a possible D gene (5 bases). The CDR3 loop reads CASSPPGLRSGNTIYF. CDR3 bases: TGTGCCAGCTCACCACCGGGGCTCCGCTCTGGAAACACCATATATTTT.